The TCR beta chain under discussion was sequenced for a study of shared clonotypes between healthy human individuals. CD4+ cell separation produced CD45RA+ naive and CD45RA-negative memory subsets. TCRdb keeps only in-frame clones here, not all; method: immunoSEQ multiplex PCR. Among over a million clones, 95% to 97% were seen once, and the ten largest hold roughly 1.2%. In germline, CDR1 is MDHEN, CDR2 SYDVKM. The CDR3 consists of 15 residues. The germline V and J ends were trimmed by 4 bases and 0 bases, with 10 bases remaining between them. Sequences were obtained from naive CD4+ T cells sorted from blood. As to subset: CD45RA+ positively selected. This TCR came from a man aged 30 to 45 in good health. The chain joins TRBV28 to TRBJ1-5, with no clear D. CDR3 nucleotides: TGTGCCAGCAGTTACAAGACCTCTAGCAATCAGCCCCAGCATTTT. This codes for CASSYKTSSNQPQHF.